These T cell receptor beta chains were read from a single sample in a study of T cells in Graves' hyperthyroidism and ophthalmopathy. TCRdb re-called the multiplex PCR reads through MiXCR, storing one row per CDR3 protein. The sample lists hundreds of thousands of distinct CDR3 sequences, roughly 20% occurring once. The sequencing input was blood. The receptors shown here come from a man younger than 45 with Graves' ophthalmopathy. Both conserved end residues are part of each CDR3. Fields, in order: CDR3 DNA, CDR3 protein, V gene, D gene, clone size, CDR3 length, J gene. A D gene is named only where the DNA matches it firmly. Only some rows state a clone size, as once, few, many or a class for expanded clones.

CDR3 DNA: TGTGCCAGCAGCTTTGCCTCGGGACAGAAAGCTTTCTTT
CDR3 protein: CASSFASGQKAFF
V gene: TRBV5-8
D gene: TRBD1
clone size: NA
CDR3 length: 13
J gene: TRBJ1-1

CDR3 DNA: TGTGCCAGCAGCGTGACCGGGACTAGCGGGTTGTACAATGAGCAGTTCTTC
CDR3 protein: CASSVTGTSGLYNEQFF
V gene: TRBV5-8
D gene: TRBD2
clone size: few
CDR3 length: 17
J gene: TRBJ2-1

CDR3 DNA: TGTGCCAGCAGCAGACGGCTAGCGGTGGGGACAGATACGCAGTATTTT
CDR3 protein: CASSRRLAVGTDTQYF
V gene: TRBV7-9
D gene: TRBD2
clone size: NA
CDR3 length: 16
J gene: TRBJ2-3

CDR3 DNA: TGCAGTGCTAGAGACGTCCCGGGACAGGGGCACTATAATTCACCCCTCCACTTT
CDR3 protein: CSARDVPGQGHYNSPLHF
V gene: TRBV20-1
D gene: TRBD1
clone size: NA
CDR3 length: 18
J gene: TRBJ1-6

CDR3 DNA: TGTGCCAGCAGTTACCCTCTTGGCGGGAGTATCACAGATACGCAGTATTTT
CDR3 protein: CASSYPLGGSITDTQYF
V gene: TRBV6-2/TRBV6-3
D gene: TRBD2
clone size: many
CDR3 length: 17
J gene: TRBJ2-3

CDR3 DNA: TGTGCCACCACTTCAAACAGGGACGAGCAGTACTTC
CDR3 protein: CATTSNRDEQYF
V gene: TRBV19
D gene: NA
clone size: NA
CDR3 length: 12
J gene: TRBJ2-7

CDR3 DNA: TGTGCCAGCAGTGATACTACGGGCGGTTACGAGCAGTACTTC
CDR3 protein: CASSDTTGGYEQYF
V gene: TRBV27
D gene: NA
clone size: NA
CDR3 length: 14
J gene: TRBJ2-7

CDR3 DNA: TGTGCCAGCAGTTTAGGACAAGCCGCTAATGAAAAACTGTTTTTT
CDR3 protein: CASSLGQAANEKLFF
V gene: TRBV28
D gene: NA
clone size: NA
CDR3 length: 15
J gene: TRBJ1-4

CDR3 DNA: TGTGCCAGCAGTTCGGTCCGGCCGGGACAGGGGAACTCACCCCTCCACTTT
CDR3 protein: CASSSVRPGQGNSPLHF
V gene: TRBV6-5
D gene: TRBD1
clone size: NA
CDR3 length: 17
J gene: TRBJ1-6

CDR3 DNA: TGCGCCAGCAGCCAAGAGGCCTGGGACATTATGTCCACCGGGGAGCTGTTTTTT
CDR3 protein: CASSQEAWDIMSTGELFF
V gene: TRBV4-1
D gene: NA
clone size: NA
CDR3 length: 18
J gene: TRBJ2-2

CDR3 DNA: TGTGCCAGTAGTATCCCAGGGGGTTTAGCGGGAGGGCCTATCTACAATGAGCAGTTCTTC
CDR3 protein: CASSIPGGLAGGPIYNEQFF
V gene: TRBV19
D gene: TRBD2
clone size: few
CDR3 length: 20
J gene: TRBJ2-1

CDR3 DNA: TGTGCCTGGACCGCTCTCGGGGGAGAGCAGTACTTC
CDR3 protein: CAWTALGGEQYF
V gene: TRBV30
D gene: NA
clone size: many
CDR3 length: 12
J gene: TRBJ2-7

CDR3 DNA: TGTGCCAGCAGCCAGGATGGCCCGATTCAGTACTTC
CDR3 protein: CASSQDGPIQYF
V gene: TRBV11-2
D gene: NA
clone size: few
CDR3 length: 12
J gene: TRBJ2-4

CDR3 DNA: TGTGCCAGCAGTCCCCTACTTCGTCCCACCACCGGGGAGCTGTTTTTT
CDR3 protein: CASSPLLRPTTGELFF
V gene: TRBV6-1
D gene: NA
clone size: NA
CDR3 length: 16
J gene: TRBJ2-2

CDR3 DNA: TGTGCCAGCAGCTCCGGGACTTTTGATGGCGAGCAGTACTTC
CDR3 protein: CASSSGTFDGEQYF
V gene: TRBV7-2
D gene: NA
clone size: few
CDR3 length: 14
J gene: TRBJ2-7

CDR3 DNA: TGTGCCAGCAGTTTCCACCCCGCGACCCAGTACTTC
CDR3 protein: CASSFHPATQYF
V gene: TRBV27
D gene: NA
clone size: few
CDR3 length: 12
J gene: TRBJ2-5

CDR3 DNA: TGCGCCAGCAGCCACGGACAGGGGAACGGGGAGCTGTTTTTT
CDR3 protein: CASSHGQGNGELFF
V gene: TRBV5-1
D gene: TRBD1
clone size: few
CDR3 length: 14
J gene: TRBJ2-2

CDR3 DNA: TGTGCCAGCAGCTTACCCACAGGGAACACTGAAGCTTTCTTT
CDR3 protein: CASSLPTGNTEAFF
V gene: TRBV13
D gene: NA
clone size: NA
CDR3 length: 14
J gene: TRBJ1-1

CDR3 DNA: TGTGCCACCAGCAGAGATAGCGTCCTGACGGTTTTCATCCCCAATGAGCAGTTCTTC
CDR3 protein: CATSRDSVLTVFIPNEQFF
V gene: TRBV15
D gene: NA
clone size: few
CDR3 length: 19
J gene: TRBJ2-1

CDR3 DNA: TGTGCCAGCAGCTTAAGTCCGGGATCGGCCAATGAGCAGTTCTTC
CDR3 protein: CASSLSPGSANEQFF
V gene: TRBV7-3
D gene: NA
clone size: NA
CDR3 length: 15
J gene: TRBJ2-1

CDR3 DNA: TGTGCCTGGGGGACAGGGGTCGAGGAGACCCAGTACTTC
CDR3 protein: CAWGTGVEETQYF
V gene: TRBV30
D gene: TRBD1
clone size: few
CDR3 length: 13
J gene: TRBJ2-5

CDR3 DNA: TGTGCCAGCAGTCTCGTCGGGACTCTCACAGATACGCAGTATTTT
CDR3 protein: CASSLVGTLTDTQYF
V gene: TRBV28
D gene: NA
clone size: NA
CDR3 length: 15
J gene: TRBJ2-3

CDR3 DNA: TGTGCCAGCAGCGGGAGGGTTCCCTACAATGAGCAGTTCTTC
CDR3 protein: CASSGRVPYNEQFF
V gene: TRBV27
D gene: TRBD2
clone size: NA
CDR3 length: 14
J gene: TRBJ2-1

CDR3 DNA: TGTGCCAGCAGCTTAGATGGCAGGGCTCAGTTCTTC
CDR3 protein: CASSLDGRAQFF
V gene: TRBV7-9
D gene: NA
clone size: few
CDR3 length: 12
J gene: TRBJ2-1

CDR3 DNA: TGTGCCTGGAAATCAGGGAACTCCTACGAGCAGTACTTC
CDR3 protein: CAWKSGNSYEQYF
V gene: TRBV30
D gene: NA
clone size: NA
CDR3 length: 13
J gene: TRBJ2-7

CDR3 DNA: TGTGCCAGCTCACCGGGCTCAGCGGTTGCCCACGAGCAGTACTTC
CDR3 protein: CASSPGSAVAHEQYF
V gene: TRBV18
D gene: NA
clone size: NA
CDR3 length: 15
J gene: TRBJ2-7

CDR3 DNA: TGTGCCAGCAGTCAGGACAGGGGGGTCTACAATGAGCAGTTCTTC
CDR3 protein: CASSQDRGVYNEQFF
V gene: TRBV28
D gene: TRBD1
clone size: many
CDR3 length: 15
J gene: TRBJ2-1